A selection of T cell receptor beta chains follows, all from one sample in a study of blood T cell repertoires in COVID-19. Here immunoSEQ multiplex PCR was the method, and the copy in TCRdb shows in-frame clones only, minus some. The repertoire consists of approximately 670,000 clones, with more than 80% occurring once and the leading ten covering over 0.2%. Sequenced material: peripheral blood. The source is a woman aged 18-29 years with acute or convalescent COVID-19. The CDR3 runs from the conserved cysteine through the conserved F or W. D genes are given only for firm matches. Clone sizes are given selectively: once, few, many, or a class where the clone is expanded.

J	D	V	size	CDR3	DNA
TRBJ2-3	NA	TRBV25-1	NA	CASSEPTLSTDTQYF	TGTGCCAGCAGTGAACCTACTCTGAGCACAGATACGCAGTATTTT
TRBJ2-3	TRBD1	TRBV7-9	NA	CASSLDRGVTDTQYF	TGTGCCAGCAGCCTTGACAGGGGGGTTACAGATACGCAGTATTTT
TRBJ1-1	TRBD1	TRBV7-8	NA	CASSHHQTGDSGEAFF	TGTGCCAGCAGCCACCACCAAACCGGGGACAGTGGTGAAGCTTTCTTT
TRBJ1-2	TRBD1	TRBV7-8	NA	CASSIETGVNYGYTF	TGTGCCAGCAGCATTGAGACAGGGGTTAACTATGGCTACACCTTC
TRBJ1-3	TRBD1	TRBV5-6	once	CASSYRGINSGNTIYF	TGTGCCAGCAGCTACAGGGGGATTAACTCTGGAAACACCATATATTTT
TRBJ1-1	NA	TRBV5-6	NA	CASSLEQGGVYTEAFF	TGTGCCAGCAGCTTGGAACAGGGAGGGGTGTACACTGAAGCTTTCTTT
TRBJ2-7	TRBD1	TRBV14	few	CASSPLTGGGDEQYF	TGTGCCAGCAGCCCGTTGACAGGGGGCGGTGACGAGCAGTACTTC
TRBJ1-2	TRBD1	TRBV4-3	NA	CASSLTGVGDYGYTF	TGCGCCAGCAGCCTAACAGGGGTCGGGGACTATGGCTACACCTTC
TRBJ1-2	NA	TRBV4-1	NA	CASRLTSQGHVDTF	TGCGCCAGCAGACTTACCTCCCAAGGACATGTGGACACCTTC
TRBJ1-2	NA	TRBV6-5	NA	CASSSHDRRGGYGYTF	TGTGCCAGCAGTTCACACGACCGCAGGGGCGGCTATGGCTACACCTTC
TRBJ1-6	NA	TRBV7-2	NA	CASSPAGAGDSPLHF	TGTGCCAGCAGCCCAGCGGGGGCAGGGGATTCACCCCTCCACTTT
TRBJ1-4	TRBD1	TRBV5-1	NA	CASSLVGTGEGDELFF	TGCGCCAGCAGCTTGGTGGGGACAGGGGAGGGTGACGAACTGTTTTTT
TRBJ1-2	TRBD1	TRBV10-3	NA	CAMGQVDYGYTF	TGTGCCATGGGACAGGTTGACTATGGCTACACCTTC
TRBJ1-1	TRBD1	TRBV5-1	NA	CASKSSGGLNTEAFF	TGCGCCAGCAAAAGCTCAGGGGGCTTGAACACTGAAGCTTTCTTT
TRBJ2-1	TRBD1	TRBV9	NA	CASSITGTGGFEQFF	TGTGCCAGCAGCATCACCGGGACAGGGGGCTTTGAGCAGTTCTTC
TRBJ1-1	NA	TRBV18	NA	CASSPNQGNTEAFF	TGTGCCAGCTCACCGAACCAGGGGAACACTGAAGCTTTCTTT
TRBJ1-5	TRBD1	TRBV24-1	NA	CATAWLGQGRGWGNQPQHF	TGTGCCACAGCTTGGCTAGGACAGGGGCGAGGTTGGGGCAATCAGCCCCAGCATTTT